The 21 T cell receptor beta chains below all came from one sample that was sequenced in a study of OX40 agonist ivuxolimab in advanced cancers. TCRdb keeps only in-frame clones here, not all; method: immunoSEQ multiplex PCR. This sample yields 85,000 to 95,000 clones, of which roughly nine tenths are seen a single time; approximately 0.3% belongs to the top ten. Sequenced material: CD4+ or CD8+ T cells sorted from blood, taken in a trial of the OX40 agonist ivuxolimab. The receptors originated from an adult with an advanced solid tumor such as melanoma, head and neck, liver or kidney cancer.

The CDR3 protein is CAISETSNQPQHF. Here the CDR3 DNA reads TGTGCCATCAGTGAGACTAGCAATCAGCCCCAGCATTTT. The rearrangement links TRBV10-3 to TRBJ1-5; the D is unclear. The CDR3 spans 13 residues. V was clipped by 2 bases and J by 0 bases, with 2 bases between them. The V gene's germline CDR1 is ENHRY and CDR2 SYGVKD.

The CDR3 reads CASSPGQGETGELFF. CDR3 nucleotide sequence: TGTGCCAGTAGTCCGGGACAGGGGGAAACCGGGGAGCTGTTTTTT. The gene calls are TRBV19 and TRBJ2-2, with TRBD1 matching over 11 bases. V lost 5 bases and J lost 5; bases outside the gene matches: 4. The germline CDR1 and CDR2 sequences are LNHDA and SQIVND (reference sequence). There are 15 residues in the CDR3.

CDR3 DNA sequence: TGTGCCAGCAGTTTGACAGGGGGACGCTACGAGCAGTACTTC. Translated: CASSLTGGRYEQYF. J is TRBJ2-7 and V is TRBV28; 9 bases line up with TRBD1. Per the germline V gene, CDR1 is MDHEN and CDR2 is SYDVKM. CDR3 length equals 14 residues. Trimming took 3 bases from V and 3 from J; bases not matched to a gene: 3.

This chain uses TRBV7-3 with TRBJ1-1; 7 bases align to TRBD1. Germline CDR1 reads SGHTA; CDR2 reads FQGTGA. This CDR3 contains 15 residues. V lost 0 bases to trimming and J lost 2 bases; unmatched junction nucleotides: 3. In nucleotides, the CDR3 is TGTGCCAGCAGCTTAACCGGAGGGGGCAACACTGAAGCTTTCTTT. It encodes CASSLTGGGNTEAFF.

The rearrangement uses TRBV19 and TRBJ2-3; D is possibly TRBD1 (5 bases). Germline V gives CDR1 LNHDA, CDR2 SQIVND (reference sequence). The CDR3 length is 15 residues. V was pared by 2 bases and J by 3 bases, with 12 bases between. CDR3: CASSISARVTDTQYF. DNA of the CDR3: TGTGCCAGTAGTATATCCGCCAGGGTAACAGATACGCAGTATTTT.

V usage is TRBV6-6 and J usage is TRBJ2-7; tentatively, D is TRBD2 (6 bases). V lost 2 bases, J lost 1 base, and 9 bases lay in between. The CDR3 covers 14 residues. From germline, CDR1 is MNHNY and CDR2 SVGAGI (reference sequence). CDR3 bases: TGTGCCAGCAGTTACGGTGGGGGGTCCTACGAGCAGTACTTC. It codes for CASSYGGGSYEQYF.

The V gene is TRBV5-4, the J gene TRBJ2-7; D is possibly TRBD2 (6 bases). The CDR3 spans 16 residues. Trimming took 4 bases from V and 1 from J, leaving 18 bases between them. The germline gives CDR1 SGHNT, CDR2 YYREEE (reference sequence). The CDR3 sequence: CASSPAGTGVSYEQYF. The CDR3 DNA reads as TGTGCCAGCAGCCCCGCCGGGACGGGGGTATCCTACGAGCAGTACTTC.

CDR3 coding DNA: TGTGCCAGCTCGAGGGACAGGGAGGTGGACTATGGCTACACCTTC. Amino acids: CASSRDREVDYGYTF. This chain connects TRBV6-5 to TRBJ1-2; 9 bases agree with TRBD1. Trimming at V came to 8 bases and at J to 3 bases, leaving 10 bases not matched to a gene. The CDR3 consists of 15 residues. CDR1 is MNHEY, CDR2 SVGAGI, per germline.

The DNA of the CDR3 is TGTGCCAGCAGCCAATTGGGGAACACTGAAGCTTTCTTT. Translation: CASSQLGNTEAFF. The chain employs TRBV16 and TRBJ1-1; D unclear. Germline values: CDR1 KGHSY, CDR2 FQNENV. With 1 base removed from V and 1 base from J, the gap between germline ends came to 4 bases. The CDR3 is 13 residues long. The full variable domain, with the rest looked up from reference TRBV16 and TRBJ1-1, is GEEVAQTPKHLVRGEGQKAKLYCAPIKGHSYVFWYQQVLKNEFKFLISFQNENVFDETGMPKERFSAKCLPNSPCSLEIQATKLEDSAVYFCASSQLGNTEAFFGQGTRLTVV.

This rearrangement joins TRBV27 to TRBJ2-5, with 9 nucleotides matching TRBD2. The germline V gene encodes CDR1 MNHEY and CDR2 SMNVEV (reference sequence). The V segment lost 7 bases and the J segment 5 bases; nucleotides outside the gene matches: 14. The CDR3 is 16 residues long. CDR3 in DNA: TGTGCCAGCACCCTATCGGGGCGGGGGGGCACCGAGACCCAGTACTTC. This codes for CASTLSGRGGTETQYF.

This chain joins TRBV7-3 and TRBJ2-2, with D possibly called TRBD1 or TRBD2 (5 bases each). Germline V gene data show CDR1 as SGHTA and CDR2 as FQGTGA. Trimming cost V 5 bases and J 1 base, with 14 bases left between them. The CDR3 is made up of 16 amino acids. The chain's CDR3 is CASSTRVGRNTGELFF. CDR3 DNA sequence: TGTGCCAGCAGCACCAGGGTGGGGAGGAACACCGGGGAGCTGTTTTTT.

The V gene is TRBV5-1, the J gene TRBJ2-6; tentative D call: TRBD1 (5 bases). Trimming pared 2 bases from V and 0 bases from J, leaving 6 bases between. The germline CDR1 and CDR2 sequences are SGHRS and YFSETQ. CDR3 length equals 15 residues. The CDR3 DNA reads TGCGCCAGCAGCTTAGGGGCCTCTGGGGCCAACGTCCTGACTTTC. Amino acids: CASSLGASGANVLTF.

The V gene is TRBV7-2, the J gene TRBJ2-2, with 9 bases fitting TRBD2. The CDR3 consists of 16 residues. The germline gives CDR1 SGHTA, CDR2 FQGNSA. With V trimmed by 5 bases and J by 1 base, 5 bases remained unmatched. CDR3: CASSGGLALNTGELFF. The CDR3 DNA is TGTGCCAGCAGCGGGGGACTAGCACTGAACACCGGGGAGCTGTTTTTT.

The table lists this clone with a few counts. This sequence joins TRBV7-3 and TRBJ2-7; D not resolved. The V and J ends lost 1 base and 2 bases respectively, with 12 bases between them. Germline CDR1 reads SGHTA; CDR2 reads FQGTGA. The CDR3 totals 15 residues. Written as DNA, the CDR3 is TGTGCCAGCAGCTTAAGTGCTGGGGTACCCTACGAGCAGTACTTC. Translating it yields CASSLSAGVPYEQYF.

The V and J genes are TRBV30 and TRBJ2-3; D is possibly TRBD1 or TRBD2 (5 bases each). V was trimmed by 6 bases and J by 8 bases, leaving 15 bases between them. The CDR3 loop spans 12 amino acids. Per the germline V gene, CDR1 is GTSNPN and CDR2 is SVGIG (reference sequence). CDR3 in amino acids: CACQGASRTQYF. For the CDR3, the DNA is TGTGCCTGTCAAGGGGCTAGCCGTACGCAGTATTTT.

This clone was found once. The V and J genes are TRBV6-6 and TRBJ1-3; D possibly corresponds to TRBD1 (5 bases). In germline, CDR1 is MNHNY, CDR2 SVGAGI (reference sequence). The CDR3 has 15 amino acids. V shed 0 bases and J shed 2 bases, with 8 bases lying between them. The CDR3 loop reads CASSYSRDPGNTIYF. In DNA form, the CDR3 reads TGTGCCAGCAGTTACTCCAGGGACCCTGGAAACACCATATATTTT.

The chain links TRBV25-1 to TRBJ1-5, with D possibly TRBD1 on 5 matching bases. The CDR3 is made up of 15 amino acids. The germline V gene encodes CDR1 MGHDK and CDR2 SYGVNS. V was pared by 2 bases and J by 5 bases, with 13 bases between. CDR3 loop: CASSEQGAGDQPQHF. The CDR3 DNA follows: TGTGCCAGCAGTGAACAGGGTGCGGGAGATCAGCCCCAGCATTTT.

This chain uses TRBV6-1 with TRBJ1-2; D unresolved. Looked up from germline, CDR1 is MNHNS and CDR2 is SASEGT. The CDR3 extends over 12 amino acids. The V end was cut by 11 bases, the J end by 3 bases, with 13 bases between. CDR3 nucleotides: TGTGCCGGCCAGAGGCCGGACTATGGCTACACCTTC. Protein sequence: CAGQRPDYGYTF.

The chain recombines TRBV7-2 with TRBJ2-7, with D perhaps given as TRBD1 or TRBD2 (5 bases each). V was cut by 5 bases and J by 0 bases, with 14 bases left in between. Germline values: CDR1 SGHTA, CDR2 FQGNSA. The CDR3 totals 15 residues. This CDR3 is CASSGRDGTSYEQYF. The CDR3 coding sequence is TGTGCCAGCAGCGGCCGGGACGGTACCTCCTACGAGCAGTACTTC. Using reference TRBV7-2 and TRBJ2-7 for the parts outside the CDR3, the full variable domain is GAGVSQSPSNKVTEKGKDVELRCDPISGHTALYWYRQSLGQGLEFLIYFQGNSAPDKSGLPSDRFSAERTGGSVSTLTIQRTQQEDSAVYLCASSGRDGTSYEQYFGPGTRLTVT.

The rearrangement joins TRBV9 to TRBJ2-1, with 8 bases identical to TRBD1. The germline CDR1 and CDR2 sequences are SGDLS and YYNGEE. The CDR3 loop spans 17 amino acids. The V gene end was trimmed by 3 bases and the J gene end by 3 bases; junction bases not matched to a gene: 11. The chain's CDR3 is CASSARTGQGYYNEQFF. In DNA form, the CDR3 reads TGTGCCAGCAGCGCCCGGACCGGACAGGGATACTACAATGAGCAGTTCTTC.

This clone has a single count. CDR3 in amino acids: CASSYSGNPNTDTQYF. The CDR3 DNA reads as TGTGCCAGCAGTTACTCGGGGAATCCGAACACAGATACGCAGTATTTT. The gene calls are TRBV6-6 and TRBJ2-3, with D uncertain. The CDR3 runs 16 residues. CDR1 and CDR2 (germline): MNHNY, SVGAGI (reference sequence). The ends were cut back, 0 bases at V and 2 bases at J, with 12 bases in the middle.